This T cell receptor beta chain was recorded in a study of OX40 agonist ivuxolimab in advanced cancers. Study observations and caveats: In the expanded peripheral T cells, antigen specificity was never determined.

Some clones are missing from TCRdb's copy, which holds only in-frame ones; the method was immunoSEQ multiplex PCR. The data show about 48,000 clones, 80% to 90% seen once. A word on this clone: Its cognate antigen is unknown.

The V gene's germline CDR1 is LGHNT and CDR2 FRNRAP. Trimming at V came to 4 bases and at J to 0 bases, leaving 8 bases not matched to a gene. This CDR3 has 17 residues. Material: CD4+ or CD8+ T cells sorted from blood, obtained in a trial of the OX40 agonist ivuxolimab. This chain connects TRBV12-5 to TRBJ2-2, with 7 bases matching TRBD1. The source of this sequence is an adult with an advanced solid tumor such as melanoma, head and neck, liver or kidney cancer. CDR3 amino acids: CASGSQAGTANTGELFF. The CDR3, as DNA: TGTGCTAGTGGTTCCCAAGCCGGGACAGCGAACACCGGGGAGCTGTTTTTT.